One and the same sample provided the 23 T cell receptor beta chains below, sequenced in a study of radiotherapy plus CTLA-4 blockade in lung cancer (dated 2018 in TCRdb). Library preparation was by the immunoSEQ multiplex PCR assay. Here the immuneACCESS table is served through TCRdb, limited to in-frame sequences with V and J called. Missing clones are a known gap in these copies; in checked studies unresolved V genes cover under half, and the rest lacks a known reason. The sample includes about 73,000 clones, with 80% to 90% observed a single time. The ten most abundant clones make up over 35% of the sample. The specimen comprised peripheral blood, sampled from a patient treated with radiotherapy plus ipilimumab. The receptors derive from a human donor with non-small cell lung cancer that progressed on radiotherapy plus ipilimumab.

The CDR3 DNA reads TGTGCCAGCAGCCGGGGGCTAGCGGGTCAGAATGAGCAGTTCTTC. This gives the protein CASSRGLAGQNEQFF. J is TRBJ2-1 and V is TRBV14; 8 nucleotides agree with TRBD2. Germline assignment: CDR1 SGHDN and CDR2 FVKESK. CDR3 size: 15 residues. V shed 4 bases, J shed 7 bases, and the junction held 9 bases outside the gene matches.

The sample holds one count of this clone. This chain connects TRBV5-1 to TRBJ1-3; D is uncertain. Trimming cost V 1 base and J 2 bases, with 7 bases left between them. The CDR3 totals 14 residues. Germline CDR1 and CDR2: SGHRS and YFSETQ. CDR3 loop: CASSLSLTGNTIYF. CDR3 DNA: TGCGCCAGCAGCTTGAGCCTGACTGGAAACACCATATATTTT.

V gene TRBV15 combines with J gene TRBJ1-5; D is unclear. In germline, CDR1 is LNHNV, CDR2 YYDKDF (reference sequence). V lost 5 bases to trimming and J lost 11 bases, with 13 bases between them. The CDR3 is 12 amino acids. CDR3 residues: CATSDLGEAQHF. The CDR3 nucleotides read TGTGCCACCAGCGACCTCGGAGAGGCCCAGCATTTT. Full variable domain (missing parts from reference TRBV15 and TRBJ1-5): DAMVIQNPRYQVTQFGKPVTLSCSQTLNHNVMYWYQQKSSQAPKLLFHYYDKDFNNEADTPDNFQSRRPNTSFCFLDIRSPGLGDTAMYLCATSDLGEAQHFGDGTRLSIL.

V usage is TRBV6-6 and J usage is TRBJ2-3, with 9 bases aligning to TRBD1. There are 13 residues in the CDR3. Losses at the gene ends were 6 bases for V and 6 bases for J; bases not matched to a gene: 4. The germline CDR1 and CDR2 sequences are MNHNY and SVGAGI (reference sequence). The CDR3 reads CASRTGGRDTQYF. The CDR3 coding sequence is TGTGCCAGCAGGACAGGGGGAAGGGATACGCAGTATTTT.

The chain carries TRBV4-1 and TRBJ1-4; D remains unclear. The V gene's germline CDR1 is MGHRA and CDR2 YSYEKL. Trimming shortened V by 2 bases and J by 5 bases, and 12 bases separated the two germline ends. This CDR3 is built from 15 residues. The CDR3 reads CASSQLAGPNEKLFF. CDR3 bases: TGCGCCAGCAGCCAATTGGCCGGGCCAAATGAAAAACTGTTTTTT.

The V and J genes are TRBV4-2 and TRBJ2-6; 9 bases are shared with TRBD1. The CDR3 runs to 18 residues. CDR1 is LGHNA and CDR2 is YNFKEQ in the germline V gene. V dropped 2 bases and J dropped 0; count of bases not matched to a gene: 5. CDR3 loop: CASSQRTGANSGANVLTF. The DNA for the CDR3 is TGTGCCAGCAGCCAACGGACAGGGGCGAACTCTGGGGCCAACGTCCTGACTTTC.

This chain connects TRBV6-5 to TRBJ2-5; 9 bases are shared with TRBD2. Trimming took 7 bases from V and 2 from J; bases not matched to a gene: 8. The CDR3 covers 15 residues. In germline, CDR1 is MNHEY, CDR2 SVGAGI. The CDR3 DNA reads TGTGCCAGCACCTCAGCGGGGGGAACTCAAGAGACCCAGTACTTC. Protein: CASTSAGGTQETQYF.

The genes are TRBV5-1 and TRBJ2-2; D gene ambiguous. The CDR3 has 13 amino acids. Germline CDR1 reads SGHRS; CDR2 reads YFSETQ. Trimming left V 4 bases short and J 2 bases short, with 6 bases between. For the CDR3, the DNA is TGCGCCAGCAGCACCGAAAACACCGGGGAGCTGTTTTTT. As protein: CASSTENTGELFF. The variable domain in full, completed from reference TRBV5-1 and TRBJ2-2, reads KAGVTQTPRYLIKTRGQQVTLSCSPISGHRSVSWYQQTPGQGLQFLFEYFSETQRNKGNFPGRFSGRQFSNSRSEMNVSTLELGDSALYLCASSTENTGELFFGEGSRLTVL.

The chain uses TRBV30 and TRBJ2-7, with D tentatively TRBD2 (6 bases). This CDR3 has 13 residues. From germline, CDR1 is GTSNPN and CDR2 SVGIG (reference sequence). Deletions cut 2 bases from V and 4 bases from J, with 12 bases between. The CDR3 spells CAWSWAGGYEQYF. The CDR3 coding sequence is TGTGCCTGGAGTTGGGCAGGAGGGTACGAGCAGTACTTC.

The rearrangement uses TRBV15 and TRBJ1-2, with 7 bases fitting TRBD1. The V and J ends lost 10 bases and 0 bases, in that order; junction bases with no gene match: 8. Germline CDR1 LNHNV, CDR2 YYDKDF (reference sequence). The CDR3 has 14 amino acids. The CDR3 loop reads CAISRDRANYGYTF. The CDR3 bases are TGTGCCATTTCCCGGGACAGAGCTAACTATGGCTACACCTTC. Full variable domain (missing parts from reference TRBV15 and TRBJ1-2): DAMVIQNPRYQVTQFGKPVTLSCSQTLNHNVMYWYQQKSSQAPKLLFHYYDKDFNNEADTPDNFQSRRPNTSFCFLDIRSPGLGDTAMYLCAISRDRANYGYTFGSGTRLTVV.

This clone appeared a single time. J is TRBJ2-7 and V is TRBV6-5; 9 nucleotides line up with TRBD1. CDR1 MNHEY and CDR2 SVGAGI come from the germline V gene. The CDR3 contains 15 residues. Trimming took 5 bases from V and 0 from J; bases not matched to a gene: 5. The CDR3: CASSNRDRASYEQYF. The CDR3 DNA reads as TGTGCCAGCAGTAACCGGGACAGGGCCTCCTACGAGCAGTACTTC.

This sequence joins TRBV18 and TRBJ1-4; 9 nucleotides align to TRBD1. Germline V gene data show CDR1 as KGHSH and CDR2 as LQKENI. This CDR3 has 16 residues. The V gene end was trimmed by 3 bases and the J gene end by 5 bases; junction bases not matched to a gene: 7. The CDR3 loop reads CASSPRTGVENEKLFF. The CDR3 nucleotides are TGTGCCAGCTCACCGAGGACAGGGGTGGAAAATGAAAAACTGTTTTTT. Drawing the rest from reference TRBV18 and TRBJ1-4, the complete variable domain is NAGVMQNPRHLVRRRGQEARLRCSPMKGHSHVYWYRQLPEEGLKFMVYLQKENIIDESGMPKERFSAEFPKEGPSILRIQQVVRGDSAAYFCASSPRTGVENEKLFFGSGTQLSVL.

The rearrangement uses TRBV27 and TRBJ2-3; weak D call: TRBD1 (5 bases). V was trimmed by 1 base and J by 6 bases, leaving 11 bases between them. Germline loops: CDR1 MNHEY, CDR2 SMNVEV (reference sequence). The CDR3 sequence is 14 residues long. CDR3 residues: CASSLWSGSDTQYF. The CDR3 DNA reads as TGTGCCAGCAGTTTATGGTCAGGGTCGGATACGCAGTATTTT.

The rearrangement uses TRBV18 and TRBJ1-2; D perhaps matches TRBD1 (5 bases). From germline, CDR1 is KGHSH and CDR2 LQKENI. Trimming took 7 bases from V and 8 from J, leaving 29 bases between them. The CDR3 extends over 17 amino acids. CDR3: CASLRDPGGSRLGGYTF. CDR3 sequence (DNA): TGTGCCAGCTTGCGAGACCCCGGGGGATCCCGATTGGGCGGCTACACCTTC.

The chain is built from TRBV28 and TRBJ2-5; D is unclear. This CDR3 is built from 14 residues. Trimming cost V 11 bases and J 4 bases, with 20 bases left between them. Germline V lookup: CDR1 MDHEN, CDR2 SYDVKM. This CDR3 is CAVWPVGERETQYF. The CDR3 region has the DNA TGTGCCGTATGGCCTGTTGGCGAGAGAGAGACCCAGTACTTC.

The chain carries TRBV27 and TRBJ1-1; tentatively, D is TRBD1 (5 bases). V lost 6 bases and J 0 bases, leaving 11 bases between the germline ends. From germline, CDR1 is MNHEY and CDR2 SMNVEV (reference sequence). The CDR3 extends over 14 amino acids. As DNA, the CDR3 is TGTGCCAGCAGCAAGACAGAACTGAACACTGAAGCTTTCTTT. Protein: CASSKTELNTEAFF.

The genes are TRBV2 and TRBJ2-3; D uncertain. Germline V gene data show CDR1 as SNHLY and CDR2 as FYNNEI. Between the trimmed V and J ends, which lost 6 bases and 1 base, there was a span of 14 bases. This CDR3 comprises 15 residues. CDR3 in DNA: TGTGCCAGCAGAATCGTACCAAGGGGCACAGATACGCAGTATTTT. Translating it yields CASRIVPRGTDTQYF.

The rearrangement links TRBV5-4 to TRBJ1-2, with a weak D call TRBD1 (6 bases). Trimming pared 5 bases from V and 6 bases from J, leaving 14 bases between. The CDR3 has 13 amino acids. CDR1 and CDR2 from the germline V gene are SGHNT and YYREEE (reference sequence). The CDR3 DNA is TGTGCCAGCAGTCGAGACAGGAACAATGGCTACACCTTC. It translates to CASSRDRNNGYTF. The full variable domain, completed using reference TRBV5-4 and TRBJ1-2, is ETGVTQSPTHLIKTRGQQVTLRCSSQSGHNTVSWYQQALGQGPQFIFQYYREEENGRGNFPPRFSGLQFPNYSSELNVNALELDDSALYLCASSRDRNNGYTFGSGTRLTVV.

CDR3 sequence: CASSDGVSVVSQPQHF. The CDR3 DNA follows: TGTGCCAGCAGTGATGGAGTATCGGTGGTTTCTCAGCCCCAGCATTTT. The rearrangement uses TRBV2 and TRBJ1-5; D remains ambiguous. Trimming removed 3 bases at V and 6 bases at J, with 18 bases between. CDR3 length equals 16 residues. The V gene's germline CDR1 is SNHLY and CDR2 FYNNEI.

J is TRBJ1-2 and V is TRBV21-1. TRBV21-1 is a pseudogene segment. This CDR3 spans 17 amino acids. CDR3: CASSKGGWGRTWSGYTF. DNA for the CDR3: TGTGCCAGCAGCAAAGGAGGGTGGGGCCGAACTTGGAGTGGCTACACCTTC.

The chain combines TRBV5-4 with TRBJ2-1; 8 bases agree with TRBD1. After removal of 0 bases from V and 6 bases from J, the junction contained 8 bases not matched to a gene. The CDR3 extends over 16 amino acids. Germline CDR1 SGHNT, CDR2 YYREEE (reference sequence). The CDR3: CASSLGGRGLGNEQFF. The CDR3 coding sequence is TGTGCCAGCAGCTTGGGGGGCAGGGGGCTGGGCAATGAGCAGTTCTTC.

The V call is TRBV2, the J call TRBJ2-1; TRBD2 agrees at 12 bases. In germline, CDR1 is SNHLY, CDR2 FYNNEI. V lost 7 bases to trimming and J lost 5 bases; unmatched junction nucleotides: 6. There are 15 residues in the CDR3. The CDR3 loop is CASNILAGGHNEQFF. The CDR3 coding sequence is TGTGCCAGCAATATACTAGCGGGAGGACACAATGAGCAGTTCTTC.

V and J are TRBV2 and TRBJ1-3, with a tentative D call TRBD1 (6 bases). The V end was cut by 8 bases, the J end by 8 bases, with 10 bases between. The CDR3 consists of 11 residues. Germline V gene data show CDR1 as SNHLY and CDR2 as FYNNEI. CDR3 sequence reads: CASGTGYTIYF. In DNA, the CDR3 is TGTGCCAGCGGTACAGGGTACACCATATATTTT.